Below, one T cell receptor beta chain is given with its context. The record originates from a study of blood T cell repertoires in COVID-19. Study-level background: Material from acute and convalescent COVID-19 was sourced from the United States, Italy and Spain. PBMCs, B-cell-depleted T cells, or T cells were the source of the cDNA or gDNA that made up the material.

Authors' methods: It was from reference gene primer amplification that nucleated cell counts were estimated. Repertoires were generated with immunoSEQ multiplex PCR, while TCRdb's copy carries only in-frame clones and drops some. The V and J calls and clone size are taken from that table; D and trimming were inferred from the DNA. The data show around 81,000 clones, approximately 78% seen once. V lost 0 bases, J lost 4 bases, and 11 bases lay in between. The CDR3 extends over 16 amino acids. Germline V lookup: CDR1 SGHRS, CDR2 YFSETQ. V is TRBV5-1 and J is TRBJ2-6; a weak D match, TRBD1 (5 bases). Source material: peripheral blood. This sequence was found in a human donor in a cohort sampled during active COVID-19. The CDR3 sequence: CASSLADTAGANVLTF. CDR3 bases: TGCGCCAGCAGCTTGGCGGACACGGCCGGGGCCAACGTCCTGACTTTC.